This T cell receptor (beta chain) was sequenced for a study of cytomegalovirus exposure and HLA in healthy donors. CDR1 is MDHEN, CDR2 SYDVKM, per germline. V was shortened by 4 bases and J by 1 base, with 9 bases between the two germline ends. The CDR3 is 14 residues long. Use of 60 Vbeta and 13 Jbeta primers characterized the PCR. Clones were read by immunoSEQ multiplex PCR, and TCRdb kept only the in-frame ones, dropping some. The repertoire holds about 190,000 clones, with 74% as singletons. This chain connects TRBV28 to TRBJ2-3; D call uncertain. The source of this sequence is a woman between 25 and 40 years old in good health and CMV-seropositive. The source material was PBMCs. CDR3 residues: CASSSRTGTDTQYF. In DNA, the CDR3 is TGTGCCAGCAGTTCTAGAACCGGCACAGATACGCAGTATTTT.